The clone carrying this T cell receptor (beta chain) was seen a single time. As processed by the authors: Amplification of reference gene primers provided the estimated nucleated cell counts. Some clones are missing from TCRdb's copy, which holds only in-frame ones; the method was immunoSEQ multiplex PCR. The V and J calls and clone size are taken from that table; D and trimming were inferred from the DNA. The sample includes about 120,000 clones, roughly 91% of them seen just once. This sample is drawn from a study of blood T cell repertoires in COVID-19. At the level of the study: The United States, Italy and Spain were the sources of the acute and convalescent COVID-19 samples. The analysed material was cDNA or gDNA that came from T cells, B-cell-depleted T cells, or PBMCs.

Germline values: CDR1 LGHDT, CDR2 YNNKEL (reference sequence). The CDR3 has 14 amino acids. Trimming removed 6 bases at V and 0 bases at J, with 9 bases between. Sequencing was performed on peripheral blood. The receptor's source is a human donor with acute or convalescent COVID-19. The donor label of this sample is uncertain. The rearrangement uses TRBV3-1 (or the pseudogene TRBV3-2) and TRBJ1-3; D not certain. The CDR3 nucleotides are TGTGCCAGCAGTCATACAGCCTCTGGAAACACCATATATTTT. Translation: CASSHTASGNTIYF.